The clone carrying this TCR beta chain occurred a few times. As yet, its antigen is unknown. A junction end diverges from the germline sequence, so it may reflect a read error. The entry originates in a study of circulating CD8 cells and anti-PD-1 response in melanoma. On the study more broadly: Of about 13 patients, seven got anti-PD-1 first and six had prior therapy. Regarding the study as a whole: PD-1 and DPOS subsets showed similar, higher clonality than DNEG.

TCR libraries were prepared from roughly 15 ng of total RNA with the QIAseq Immune Repertoire TCR panel. MiXCR was run by TCRdb on the reads, yielding one entry per CDR3 protein. The sample has about 660 distinct CDR3 sequences; approximately 7.5% are singletons. Sorting of live CD3+CD8+TCRalphabeta+ cells by PD-1 and/or TIGIT gave four subsets. CDR1 and CDR2 from the germline V gene are LNHDA and SQIVND (reference sequence). CDR3 size: 15 residues. This material consisted of CD8+ T cells from PBMCs, taken at baseline or after one month of anti-PD-1 therapy (not recorded which). The receptor comes from a human donor with melanoma. The chain links TRBV19 to TRBJ2-5; D assignment may be TRBD1 or TRBD2 (5 bases each). The CDR3 nucleotides are TGTGCCAGTAGTATAGAGGGACGGTACCAAGAGGCCCAGTACTTC. Protein product: CASSIEGRYQEAQYF.